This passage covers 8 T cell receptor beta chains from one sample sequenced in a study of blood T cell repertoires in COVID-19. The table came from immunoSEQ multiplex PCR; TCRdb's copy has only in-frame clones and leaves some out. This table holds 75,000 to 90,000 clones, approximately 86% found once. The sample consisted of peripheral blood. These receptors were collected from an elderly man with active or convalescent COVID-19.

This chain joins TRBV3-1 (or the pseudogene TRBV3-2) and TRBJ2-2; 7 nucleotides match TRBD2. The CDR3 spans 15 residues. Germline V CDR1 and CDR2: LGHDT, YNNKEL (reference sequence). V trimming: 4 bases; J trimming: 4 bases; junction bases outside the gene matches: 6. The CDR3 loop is CASSPRTRSTGELFF. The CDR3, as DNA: TGTGCCAGCAGCCCCCGGACTAGGTCCACCGGGGAGCTGTTTTTT.

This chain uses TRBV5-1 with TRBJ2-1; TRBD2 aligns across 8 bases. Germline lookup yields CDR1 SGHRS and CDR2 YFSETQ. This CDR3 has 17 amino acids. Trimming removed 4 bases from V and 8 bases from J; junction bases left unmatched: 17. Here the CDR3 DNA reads TGCGCCAGCAGCCCCCCCCCTCCGGGAGGGCCATTGGATGAGCAGTTCTTC. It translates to CASSPPPPGGPLDEQFF.

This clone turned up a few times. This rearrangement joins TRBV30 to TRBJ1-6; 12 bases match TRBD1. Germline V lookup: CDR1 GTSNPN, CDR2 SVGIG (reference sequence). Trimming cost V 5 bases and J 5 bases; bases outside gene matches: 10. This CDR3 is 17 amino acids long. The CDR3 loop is CAWGRDRGQRNNSPLHF. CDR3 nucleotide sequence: TGTGCCTGGGGCCGGGACAGGGGGCAAAGAAATAATTCACCCCTCCACTTT.

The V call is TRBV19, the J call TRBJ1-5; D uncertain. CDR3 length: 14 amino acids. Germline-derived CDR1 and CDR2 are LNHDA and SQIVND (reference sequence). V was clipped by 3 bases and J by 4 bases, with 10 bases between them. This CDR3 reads CASSIREVNQPQHF. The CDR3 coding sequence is TGTGCCAGTAGTATCCGGGAGGTTAATCAGCCCCAGCATTTT. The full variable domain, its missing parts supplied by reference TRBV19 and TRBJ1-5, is DGGITQSPKYLFRKEGQNVTLSCEQNLNHDAMYWYRQDPGQGLRLIYYSQIVNDFQKGDIAEGYSVSREKKESFPLTVTSAQKNPTAFYLCASSIREVNQPQHFGDGTRLSIL.

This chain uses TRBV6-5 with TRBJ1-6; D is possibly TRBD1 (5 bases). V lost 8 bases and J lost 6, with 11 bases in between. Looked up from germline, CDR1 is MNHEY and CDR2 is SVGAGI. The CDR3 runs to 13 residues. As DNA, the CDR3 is TGTGCCAGCGCGGGGCAGCTTAATTCACCCCTCCACTTT. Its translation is CASAGQLNSPLHF.

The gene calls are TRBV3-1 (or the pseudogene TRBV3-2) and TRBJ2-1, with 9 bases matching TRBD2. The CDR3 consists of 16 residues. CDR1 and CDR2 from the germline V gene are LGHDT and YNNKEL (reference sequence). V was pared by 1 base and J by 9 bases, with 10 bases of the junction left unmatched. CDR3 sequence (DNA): TGTGCCAGCAGCCAAGGATCCGGCGGGAGGGGGACTGAGCAGTTCTTC. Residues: CASSQGSGGRGTEQFF.

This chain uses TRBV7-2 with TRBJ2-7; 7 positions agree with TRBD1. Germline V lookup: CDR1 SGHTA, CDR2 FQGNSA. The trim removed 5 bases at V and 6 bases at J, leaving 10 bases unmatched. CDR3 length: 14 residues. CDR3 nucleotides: TGTGCCAGCAGCCGCGGACAGGTCACAGGCGAGCAGTACGTC. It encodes CASSRGQVTGEQYV.

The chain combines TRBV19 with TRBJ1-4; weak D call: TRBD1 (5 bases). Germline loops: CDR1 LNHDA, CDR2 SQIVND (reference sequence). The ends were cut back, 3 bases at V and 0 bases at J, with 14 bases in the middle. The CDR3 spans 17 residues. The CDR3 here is CASSIFPPTATNEKLFF. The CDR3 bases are TGTGCCAGTAGTATTTTCCCCCCGACAGCAACTAATGAAAAACTGTTTTTT.